Presented here are 11 T cell receptor beta chains from one specimen sequenced in a study of breast tumors, draining lymph nodes, adjacent tissues. From the multiplex PCR reads, TCRdb called clonotypes with MiXCR, one entry per CDR3 protein. This sample yields roughly 120,000 distinct CDR3 sequences, of which approximately 20% are seen a single time; about 3.5% belongs to the top ten. Axillary draining lymph nodes of breast cancer patients supplied the node samples. The sample taken for sequencing was axillary lymph node tissue. These receptors came from a female donor with breast cancer. Some clones in this sample may be carry-over from other donors' samples.

Regarding this clonotype: One base away lies a much larger clone, so this may be a sequencing read error. The rearrangement joins TRBV18 to TRBJ2-1; 7 nucleotides match TRBD2. Looked up from germline, CDR1 is KGHSH and CDR2 is LQKENI. Trimming took 0 bases from V and 6 from J; bases not matched to a gene: 2. This CDR3 has 14 residues. The CDR3 reads CASSPPGGRNEQFF. The DNA of the CDR3 is TGTGCCAGCTCACCACCGGGAGGGCGCAATGAGCAGTTCTTC.

Ten or more counts support this clonotype. This sequence joins TRBV7-6 and TRBJ2-7; 7 nucleotides align to TRBD1. Germline V gene data show CDR1 as SGHVS and CDR2 as FNYEAQ. V shed 5 bases, J shed 6 bases, and the junction held 13 bases outside the gene matches. This CDR3 spans 15 amino acids. CDR3: CASSPRQGERGEQYF. The CDR3 DNA reads as TGTGCCAGCAGCCCACGACAGGGTGAAAGAGGCGAGCAGTACTTC.

This clonotype was seen repeatedly, ten times or more. The chain uses TRBV5-5 and TRBJ1-2; 9 bases fit TRBD1. The V gene end was trimmed by 6 bases and the J gene end by 0 bases; junction bases not matched to a gene: 12. The CDR3 length is 17 residues. Germline CDR1 is SGHKS and CDR2 is YYEKEE (reference sequence). The CDR3 is CASISLPGQGTNYGYTF. DNA for the CDR3: TGTGCCAGCATCTCCCTCCCTGGACAGGGGACTAACTATGGCTACACCTTC.

This clonotype was seen repeatedly, ten times or more. The rearrangement uses TRBV3-1 and TRBJ1-6, with D perhaps matching TRBD1 (5 bases). Germline V gene lookup returns CDR1 LGHDT and CDR2 YNNKEL (reference sequence). V was trimmed by 6 bases and J by 8 bases, leaving 20 bases between them. The CDR3 runs to 16 residues. The CDR3 nucleotides are TGTGCCAGCAGGCCCACGGGACGAACGCCGGATTCACCCCTCCACTTT. Translation: CASRPTGRTPDSPLHF.

A note on this clonotype: A read error may be the cause here, since a much bigger clone is one base away. J is TRBJ1-2 and V is TRBV19; D is uncertain. Germline V CDR1 and CDR2: LNHDA, SQIVND (reference sequence). V was trimmed by 3 bases and J by 4 bases, leaving 15 bases between them. The length of the CDR3 is 15 residues. Here the CDR3 reads CASSIRGTISYGYTF. The CDR3 coding sequence is TGTGCCAGTAGTATCAGAGGCACCATAAGCTATGGCTACACCTTC.

This clonotype showed up many times. The CDR3 loop is CASRTGRLSRTQYF. The CDR3 DNA reads as TGTGCCAGCAGGACGGGACGGTTGTCAAGGACCCAGTACTTC. The gene calls are TRBV6-5 and TRBJ2-5; D might be TRBD1 or TRBD2, each matching 5 bases. Germline-derived CDR1 and CDR2 are MNHEY and SVGAGI. The CDR3 runs to 14 residues. V dropped 6 bases and J dropped 7 bases, with 18 bases sitting between them.

This clonotype was counted at least ten times. The chain has TRBV5-1 and TRBJ2-7; D might be TRBD1 (6 bases). Germline V gene data show CDR1 as SGHRS and CDR2 as YFSETQ. V lost 4 bases, J lost 1 base, and 12 bases lay in between. CDR3 length equals 14 residues. The CDR3, as DNA: TGCGCCAGCAGCCCCGGACAGCTGTCCTACGAGCAGTACTTC. Translating it yields CASSPGQLSYEQYF.

In its sample, this clonotype was seen many times. This chain uses TRBV7-2 with TRBJ2-3; D is undetermined. The CDR3 length is 14 residues. The germline V and J ends were trimmed by 5 bases and 0 bases, with 9 bases remaining between them. The germline V gene has CDR1 SGHTA and CDR2 FQGNSA. The CDR3 spells CASSPRASTDTQYF. The DNA for the CDR3 is TGTGCCAGCAGCCCCCGAGCGAGCACAGATACGCAGTATTTT.

This clonotype showed up just a few times. This rearrangement joins TRBV27 to TRBJ1-5; D not resolved. The CDR3 covers 13 residues. The ends were cut back, 6 bases at V and 4 bases at J, with 10 bases in the middle. The germline V gene encodes CDR1 MNHEY and CDR2 SMNVEV (reference sequence). The CDR3: CASREGWNQPQHF. The CDR3 DNA reads as TGTGCCAGCAGGGAGGGTTGGAATCAGCCCCAGCATTTT.

This clonotype was picked up many times. The chain has TRBV4-1 and TRBJ2-7; 8 nucleotides agree with TRBD2. This CDR3 has 16 amino acids. In germline, CDR1 is MGHRA, CDR2 YSYEKL. J was trimmed by 3 bases and V by 0 bases; bases with no gene match: 7. The CDR3 nucleotides read TGCGCCAGCAGCCAAGATTTTAGCGGGACTATCTACGAGCAGTACTTC. Translation gives CASSQDFSGTIYEQYF.

There are a few counts of this clonotype. The CDR3 does not end in the conserved phenylalanine or tryptophan, so this is likely a read error. The rearrangement links TRBV20-1 to TRBJ2-2, with 7 bases identical to TRBD1. The V segment lost 2 bases and the J segment 1 base; nucleotides outside the gene matches: 1. The CDR3 covers 14 residues. Germline assignment: CDR1 DFQATT and CDR2 SNEGSKA (reference sequence). CDR3 sequence: CSARRQGNTGELFL. The CDR3 region has the DNA TGCAGTGCTAGAAGACAGGGGAACACCGGGGAGCTGTTTCTT.